This T cell receptor beta chain was profiled in a study of control samples from healthy donors and cancer patients. The CDR3 extends over 8 amino acids. Between the trimmed V and J ends, which lost 3 bases and 12 bases, there was a span of 3 bases. Germline CDR1 MNHEY, CDR2 SMNVEV (reference sequence). The table came from immunoSEQ multiplex PCR; TCRdb's copy has only in-frame clones and leaves some out. Among roughly 140,000 clones listed, over 90% were seen once. Material: blood. This chain links TRBV27 with TRBJ2-7; the D is unclear. The origin of this receptor is a middle-aged man in good health. CDR3 in amino acids: CASSFLYF. The DNA of the CDR3 is TGTGCCAGCAGTTTTTTGTACTTC.